The T cell receptor (beta chain) under discussion was sequenced for a study of patients and donors after allogeneic stem cell transplantation. The CDR3 is 17 residues long. Germline CDR1 is LGHDT and CDR2 is YNNKEL (reference sequence). With V trimmed by 4 bases and J by 2 bases, 12 bases remained unmatched. TCRdb reprocessed the RT-PCR reads via MiXCR and lists one record per CDR3 protein. The data contain almost 90,000 distinct CDR3 sequences, 4.5% to 5% of them seen just once; the ten biggest clones take up 2.6%. This clonotype was found a few times. The TCR comes from a human donor who was either an allogeneic HSCT recipient or a stem cell or donor lymphocyte infusion donor (not recorded which). It is not recorded whose cells these are; they may come from a transplant donor. The sample comprised blood, either unsorted or a sorted T cell fraction (not recorded which). The chain combines TRBV3-1 with TRBJ2-7; 9 positions match TRBD1. The CDR3 reads CASSPPPWDRVTYEQYF. The CDR3 bases are TGTGCCAGCAGCCCTCCCCCCTGGGACAGGGTAACCTACGAGCAGTACTTC.